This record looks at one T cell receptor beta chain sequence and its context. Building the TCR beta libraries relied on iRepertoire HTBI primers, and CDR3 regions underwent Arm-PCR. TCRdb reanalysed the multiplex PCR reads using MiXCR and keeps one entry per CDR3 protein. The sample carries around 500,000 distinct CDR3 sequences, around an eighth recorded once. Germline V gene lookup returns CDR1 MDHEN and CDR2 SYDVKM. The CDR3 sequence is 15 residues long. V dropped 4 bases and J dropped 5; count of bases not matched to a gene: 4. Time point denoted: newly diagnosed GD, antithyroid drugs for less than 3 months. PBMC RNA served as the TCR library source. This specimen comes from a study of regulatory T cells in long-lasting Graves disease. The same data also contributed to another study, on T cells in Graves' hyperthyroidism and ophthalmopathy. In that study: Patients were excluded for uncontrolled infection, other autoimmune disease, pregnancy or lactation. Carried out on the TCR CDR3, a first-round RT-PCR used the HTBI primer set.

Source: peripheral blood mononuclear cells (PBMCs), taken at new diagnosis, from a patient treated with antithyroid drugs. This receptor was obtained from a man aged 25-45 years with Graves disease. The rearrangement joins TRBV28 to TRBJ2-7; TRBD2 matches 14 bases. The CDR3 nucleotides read TGTGCCAGCAGTTCAGGACTAGCGGGAGGCAACGAGCAGTACTTC. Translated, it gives CASSSGLAGGNEQYF.